Shown below are 20 T cell receptor beta chains from a single sample sequenced in a study of early T cells in non-severe SARS-CoV-2 infection. TCRdb itself ran the 5' RACE reads through MiXCR, one entry per CDR3 protein. Found here are around 70,000 distinct CDR3 sequences, approximately 12% of them singletons; the top ten hold approximately 4.5%. Material for sequencing was whole blood. The receptors stem from an adult who was a healthcare worker with PCR-confirmed SARS-CoV-2 infection or an uninfected control (not recorded which).

This clonotype came up a few times. This chain uses TRBV5-1 with TRBJ2-2, with D possibly matching TRBD2 (8 bases). The CDR3 covers 15 residues. V was clipped by 4 bases and J by 4 bases, with 14 bases between them. Looked up from germline, CDR1 is SGHRS and CDR2 is YFSETQ. CDR3 sequence (DNA): TGCGCCAGCAGCACGGGAGGGACAGCCACCGGGGAGCTGTTTTTT. It encodes CASSTGGTATGELFF.

V is TRBV10-1 and J is TRBJ2-2; D is unclear. The germline CDR1 and CDR2 sequences are WNHNN and SYGVQD (reference sequence). The CDR3 has 14 residues. V dropped 7 bases and J dropped 4 bases, with 13 bases sitting between them. CDR3 in amino acids: CASTPYRSTGELFF. In DNA, the CDR3 is TGCGCCAGCACACCTTATCGCAGCACCGGGGAGCTGTTTTTT.

As concerns this clonotype: A read error may account for a junction end that differs from germline. V and J are TRBV19 and TRBJ2-7; 9 bases fit TRBD1. CDR1 LNHDA and CDR2 SQIVND come from the germline V gene (reference sequence). The CDR3 totals 13 residues. The CDR3 protein is CASRRTGDYEQYF. For the CDR3, the DNA is TGCGCCAGCCGACGGACAGGGGACTACGAGCAGTACTTC.

V usage is TRBV10-3 and J usage is TRBJ2-7, with 7 bases fitting TRBD2. The CDR3 covers 11 residues. V lost 8 bases and J lost 2; bases outside the gene matches: 0. Germline V gene lookup returns CDR1 ENHRY and CDR2 SYGVKD. The CDR3 DNA follows: TGTGCCATCGGGGGGGCCTACGAGCAGTACTTC. Protein sequence: CAIGGAYEQYF.

This clonotype was seen repeatedly, ten times or more. The junction departs from the called germline gene at one end, perhaps through a read error. This chain joins TRBV7-7 and TRBJ2-3, with TRBD2 matching 14 bases. The CDR3 length is 14 residues. Germline values: CDR1 SSHAT, CDR2 FNYEAQ (reference sequence). CDR3 loop: CASSLGLAGEAQYF. CDR3 in DNA: TGTGCTAGCAGCTTGGGACTAGCGGGGGAGGCGCAGTATTTT.

This clonotype was detected ten times or more. The chain recombines TRBV28 with TRBJ2-1; 13 positions match TRBD2. This CDR3 has 19 amino acids. The trim removed 4 bases at V and 8 bases at J, leaving 17 bases unmatched. Germline V gene data show CDR1 as MDHEN and CDR2 as SYDVKM. Here the CDR3 reads CASSSTSGGPRTIRDEQFF. The CDR3 DNA reads as TGTGCCAGCAGTTCGACTAGCGGGGGGCCCCGGACCATTCGGGATGAGCAGTTCTTC.

The table lists this clonotype with a few counts. J is TRBJ2-2 and V is TRBV7-9, with no clear D. Trimming shortened V by 1 base and J by 6 bases, and 3 bases separated the two germline ends. This CDR3 has 12 residues. From germline, CDR1 is SEHNR and CDR2 FQNEAQ (reference sequence). As DNA, the CDR3 is TGTGCCAGCAGCTTAGATGCCGGGGAGCTGTTTTTT. Its translation is CASSLDAGELFF.

The gene calls are TRBV6-1 and TRBJ1-1; 7 bases map to TRBD1. Germline V CDR1 and CDR2: MNHNS, SASEGT. The V segment lost 10 bases and the J segment 3 bases; nucleotides outside the gene matches: 14. This CDR3 spans 15 amino acids. The CDR3 reads CATGTAPSSHTEAFF. The CDR3 DNA is TGTGCCACCGGGACAGCACCTAGCTCTCACACTGAAGCTTTCTTT.

The rearrangement uses TRBV24-1 and TRBJ2-2, with D possibly called TRBD1 or TRBD2 (5 bases each). Per germline, CDR1 KGHDR and CDR2 SFDVKD. The germline V and J ends were trimmed by 12 bases and 0 bases, with 13 bases remaining between them. This CDR3 has 14 amino acids. This chain's CDR3 is CAASGLANTGELFF. In DNA, the CDR3 is TGTGCCGCCTCGGGGCTGGCGAACACCGGGGAGCTGTTTTTT.

The chain has TRBV18 and TRBJ1-6; D is possibly TRBD1 (5 bases). Germline V CDR1 and CDR2: KGHSH, LQKENI. The CDR3 is made up of 22 amino acids. V was clipped by 4 bases and J by 1 base, with 29 bases between them. The chain's CDR3 is CASSLRPRVAAGMESYNSPLHF. CDR3 DNA: TGTGCCAGCTCACTGCGCCCCCGAGTGGCAGCAGGGATGGAATCCTATAATTCACCCCTCCACTTT.

V is TRBV6-1 and J is TRBJ1-1; 7 positions match TRBD1. Per germline, CDR1 MNHNS and CDR2 SASEGT. This CDR3 region has 14 residues. Unmatched junction bases numbered 4, after V lost 4 bases and J lost 2 bases. The CDR3 spells CASSGGTVNTEAFF. Here the CDR3 DNA reads TGTGCCAGCAGTGGGGGGACAGTCAACACTGAAGCTTTCTTT.

This sequence joins TRBV9 and TRBJ2-7; possible D gene TRBD1, 6 bases. This CDR3 has 14 amino acids. Looked up from germline, CDR1 is SGDLS and CDR2 is YYNGEE. V was shortened by 0 bases and J by 3 bases, with 10 bases between the two germline ends. The CDR3 protein is CASSVGDRSYEQYF. Written as DNA, the CDR3 is TGTGCCAGCAGCGTAGGTGACAGGAGCTACGAGCAGTACTTC.

This clonotype turned up a few times. This chain uses TRBV10-3 with TRBJ1-6; weak D call: TRBD1 (6 bases). The CDR3 consists of 15 residues. Trimming cost V 6 bases and J 5 bases, with 14 bases left between them. Germline CDR1 and CDR2: ENHRY and SYGVKD. The CDR3: CAIRGGLHNNSPLHF. The CDR3 coding sequence is TGTGCCATCAGAGGGGGACTGCATAATAATTCACCCCTCCACTTT.

The table lists this clonotype with a few counts. This sequence joins TRBV20-1 and TRBJ2-7; D might be TRBD1 (5 bases). CDR1 DFQATT and CDR2 SNEGSKA come from the germline V gene (reference sequence). There are 15 residues in the CDR3. V was shortened by 1 base and J by 2 bases, with 15 bases between the two germline ends. The CDR3 DNA sequence: TGCAGTGCTAGAGGAGAGACAGAAGGAGCCTACGAGCAGTACTTC. The encoded protein is CSARGETEGAYEQYF.

This clonotype was picked up a small number of times. CDR3 sequence: CASSPRGGSASTDTQYF. In DNA, the CDR3 is TGTGCCAGCTCACCACGAGGCGGGAGTGCGAGCACAGATACGCAGTATTTT. The chain has TRBV18 and TRBJ2-3; 7 bases align to TRBD2. After removal of 1 base from V and 0 bases from J, the junction contained 7 bases not matched to a gene. Germline V gene data show CDR1 as KGHSH and CDR2 as LQKENI. The CDR3 consists of 17 residues.

The table lists this clonotype with many counts. The V and J genes are TRBV2 and TRBJ2-1; D perhaps matches TRBD2 (6 bases). This CDR3 spans 15 amino acids. Germline CDR1 is SNHLY and CDR2 is FYNNEI. Trimming left V 6 bases short and J 5 bases short, with 17 bases between. The DNA for the CDR3 is TGTGCCAGCAGCCCAAACGGTAGCGGAGACAATGAGCAGTTCTTC. This codes for CASSPNGSGDNEQFF.

This clonotype was observed many times. The chain couples TRBV12-3 or TRBV12-4 to TRBJ1-6; 7 nucleotides line up with TRBD1. The CDR3 is made up of 15 amino acids. The V segment lost 5 bases and the J segment 6 bases; nucleotides outside the gene matches: 7. In DNA form, the CDR3 reads TGTGCCAGCAGTGCCCCCCAGGGGGGTAATTCACCCCTCCACTTT. Its protein product is CASSAPQGGNSPLHF.

This clonotype was seen many times. V and J are TRBV29-1 and TRBJ2-7; perhaps TRBD2 as D (6 bases). Germline V gene lookup returns CDR1 SQVTM and CDR2 ANQGSEA. With 0 bases removed from V and 3 bases from J, the gap between germline ends came to 6 bases. This CDR3 has 12 residues. As DNA, the CDR3 is TGCAGCGTTGAAGACGGGGGCTACGAGCAGTACTTC. Translated, it gives CSVEDGGYEQYF.

The chain joins TRBV2 to TRBJ2-7, with a possible D match to TRBD2 (5 bases). Germline V CDR1 and CDR2: SNHLY, FYNNEI. The CDR3 is 14 residues long. The germline V and J ends were trimmed by 11 bases and 2 bases, with 19 bases remaining between them. CDR3 DNA sequence: TGTGCCGGCGGGCTGGGCTGGGGAACCTACGAGCAGTACTTC. This encodes CAGGLGWGTYEQYF.

In this sample, this clonotype turned up a few times. V is TRBV6-1 and J is TRBJ1-6; the D is unclear. V lost 1 base and J lost 5, with 9 bases in between. Per the germline V gene, CDR1 is MNHNS and CDR2 is SASEGT. This CDR3 comprises 15 residues. CDR3 nucleotides: TGTGCCAGCAGTGAAGTGAGCGGGAATAATTCACCCCTCCACTTT. Encoded protein: CASSEVSGNNSPLHF.